Listed below are T cell receptor beta chains from one sample, sequenced in a study of lymphopenia after photon versus proton radiotherapy. Using immunoSEQ multiplex PCR, the repertoire was profiled, and TCRdb retains in-frame clones only, with some absent. This sample has about 160,000 clones, with 80% to 90% found just once. The sample here was peripheral blood, taken from a patient treated with photon-based radiotherapy. The receptors come from a middle-aged man with gastric cancer. CDR3s include the opening cysteine and the closing phenylalanine or tryptophan. A D gene is named only where the DNA matches it firmly. Size is omitted from some rows. Given values are once, few, many or a class for expanded clones.

D: TRBD2
J: TRBJ2-7
size: -
V: TRBV2
CDR3: CASRYSPELATSYEQYF
DNA: TGTGCCAGCAGGTACAGCCCTGAACTAGCGACCTCCTACGAGCAGTACTTC

D: TRBD1
J: TRBJ2-7
size: -
V: TRBV11-2
CDR3: CASSPRTGAPYEQYF
DNA: TGTGCCAGCAGCCCGCGGACAGGGGCCCCCTACGAGCAGTACTTC

D: TRBD2
J: TRBJ2-2
size: once
V: TRBV5-8
CDR3: CASSLVTSGGTGELFF
DNA: TGTGCCAGCAGCTTGGTTACTAGCGGGGGCACCGGGGAGCTGTTTTTT

D: TRBD1
J: TRBJ2-3
size: -
V: TRBV7-9
CDR3: CASSLRDRGLGDTQYF
DNA: TGTGCCAGCAGCCTCCGGGACAGGGGGCTAGGGGATACGCAGTATTTT

D: -
J: TRBJ2-2
size: -
V: TRBV19
CDR3: CASSILLANPANTGELFF
DNA: TGTGCCAGTAGTATACTCCTAGCCAACCCGGCGAACACCGGGGAGCTGTTTTTT

D: -
J: TRBJ1-3
size: few
V: TRBV9
CDR3: CASSVSGSAGNTIYF
DNA: TGTGCCAGCAGCGTAAGCGGCAGCGCTGGAAACACCATATATTTT

D: -
J: TRBJ1-1
size: -
V: TRBV19
CDR3: CASSSGRDTEAFF
DNA: TGTGCCAGTAGTAGCGGCAGAGATACTGAAGCTTTCTTT

D: -
J: TRBJ2-7
size: -
V: TRBV4-3
CDR3: CASSQRQNYEQYF
DNA: TGCGCCAGCAGCCAACGACAGAATTACGAGCAGTACTTC

D: -
J: TRBJ1-2
size: -
V: TRBV5-4
CDR3: CASSLTELYGYTF
DNA: TGTGCCAGCAGCTTAACAGAACTCTATGGCTACACCTTC

D: -
J: TRBJ2-1
size: -
V: TRBV28
CDR3: CASSPDSFYNEQFF
DNA: TGTGCCAGCAGTCCGGACAGTTTCTACAATGAGCAGTTCTTC

D: TRBD2
J: TRBJ2-1
size: -
V: TRBV10-3
CDR3: CAISATLKREENEQFF
DNA: TGTGCCATCAGTGCGACCTTAAAGCGGGAGGAAAATGAGCAGTTCTTC

D: -
J: TRBJ2-7
size: few
V: TRBV5-1
CDR3: CASSLAVGYEQYF
DNA: TGCGCCAGCAGCTTGGCCGTTGGATACGAGCAGTACTTC

D: -
J: TRBJ2-7
size: -
V: TRBV29-1
CDR3: CSVSVSGGGEQYF
DNA: TGCAGCGTTTCTGTCTCAGGGGGAGGCGAGCAGTACTTC

D: -
J: TRBJ1-4
size: -
V: TRBV7-6
CDR3: CASSRPAGGEKLFF
DNA: TGTGCCAGCAGCCGACCCGCCGGGGGTGAAAAACTGTTTTTT

D: TRBD2
J: TRBJ2-2
size: -
V: TRBV5-1
CDR3: CASSRTSGFNTGELFF
DNA: TGCGCCAGCAGCCGGACTAGCGGGTTCAACACCGGGGAGCTGTTTTTT

D: TRBD2
J: TRBJ2-7
size: -
V: TRBV30
CDR3: CACMGLAETGYEQYF
DNA: TGTGCCTGTATGGGGCTAGCGGAGACCGGATACGAGCAGTACTTC